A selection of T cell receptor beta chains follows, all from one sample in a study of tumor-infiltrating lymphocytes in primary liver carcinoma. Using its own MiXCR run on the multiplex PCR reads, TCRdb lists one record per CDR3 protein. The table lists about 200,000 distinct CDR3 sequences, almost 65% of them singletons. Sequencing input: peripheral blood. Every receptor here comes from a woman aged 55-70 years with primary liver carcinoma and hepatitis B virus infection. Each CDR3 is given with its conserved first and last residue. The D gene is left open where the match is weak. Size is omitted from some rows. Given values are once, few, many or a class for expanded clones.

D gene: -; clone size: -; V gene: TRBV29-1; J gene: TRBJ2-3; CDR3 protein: CSVLEQRGTDTQYF; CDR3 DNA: TGCAGCGTTTTGGAGCAGAGAGGCACAGATACGCAGTATTTT
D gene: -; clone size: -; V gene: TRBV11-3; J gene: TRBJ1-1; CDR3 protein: CASSLAGRPTVNTEASF; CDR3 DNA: TGTGCCAGCAGTTTAGCGGGCCGCCCGACAGTGAACACTGAAGCTTCCTTT
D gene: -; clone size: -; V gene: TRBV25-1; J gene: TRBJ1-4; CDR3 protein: CASSSEIGAATNEKLFF; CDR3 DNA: TGTGCCAGCAGTTCAGAAATTGGGGCTGCAACTAATGAAAAACTGTTTTTT
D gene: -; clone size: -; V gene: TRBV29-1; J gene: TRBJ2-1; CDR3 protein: CSVEGGIRLGYNEQFF; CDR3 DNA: TGCAGCGTTGAGGGCGGGATACGACTAGGCTACAATGAGCAGTTCTTC
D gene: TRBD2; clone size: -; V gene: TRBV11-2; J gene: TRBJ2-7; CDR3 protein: CASSLVSATSGSPYEQYF; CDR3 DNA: TGTGCCAGCAGCTTAGTGTCGGCGACTAGCGGGAGCCCCTACGAGCAATACTTC
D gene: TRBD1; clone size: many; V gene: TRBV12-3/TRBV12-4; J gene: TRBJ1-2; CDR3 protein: CASSPSPWTGNGYTF; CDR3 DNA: TGTGCCAGCAGTCCAAGTCCTTGGACAGGGAACGGCTACACCTTC
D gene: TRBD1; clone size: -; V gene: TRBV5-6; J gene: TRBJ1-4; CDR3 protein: CASSLRQGGNEKLLF; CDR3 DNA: TGTGCCAGCAGCTTGCGACAGGGAGGTAATGAAAAACTGCTTTTT
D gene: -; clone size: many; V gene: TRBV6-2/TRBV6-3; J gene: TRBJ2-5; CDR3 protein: CASSITQGEETQYF; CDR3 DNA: TGTGCCAGCAGTATAACACAGGGTGAAGAGACCCAGTACTTC
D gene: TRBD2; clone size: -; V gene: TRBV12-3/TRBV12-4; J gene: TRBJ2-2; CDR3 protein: CASSSWPGTSGGYTTNTGELFF; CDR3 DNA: TGTGCCAGCAGTTCTTGGCCCGGGACTAGCGGGGGTTACACTACGAACACCGGGGAGCTGTTTTTT
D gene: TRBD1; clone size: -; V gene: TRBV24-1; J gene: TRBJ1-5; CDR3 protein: CATSGGQDNKPQHF; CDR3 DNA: TGTGCCACCAGTGGAGGACAGGACAATAAGCCCCAGCATTTT
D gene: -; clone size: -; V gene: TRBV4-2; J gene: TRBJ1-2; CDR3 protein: CVSSFREDYGYTF; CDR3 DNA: TGTGTCAGCAGCTTTCGGGAAGACTATGGCTACACCTTC
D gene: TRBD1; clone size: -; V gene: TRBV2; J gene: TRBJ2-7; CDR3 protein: CASKPDRGRYEQYF; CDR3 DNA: TGTGCCAGCAAACCCGACAGGGGTCGCTACGAGCAGTACTTC
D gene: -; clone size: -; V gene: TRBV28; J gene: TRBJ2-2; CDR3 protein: CASRYIQGTGELFF; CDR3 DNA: TGTGCCAGCAGATATATTCAGGGCACCGGGGAGCTGTTTTTT
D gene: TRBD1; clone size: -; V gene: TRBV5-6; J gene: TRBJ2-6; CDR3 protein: CANSLRTGSSGANLLTF; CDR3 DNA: TGTGCCAACAGCCTCCGGACAGGGAGCTCTGGGGCCAACCTCCTGACTTTC
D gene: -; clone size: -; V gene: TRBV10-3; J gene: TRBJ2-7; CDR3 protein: CVINPGGAGNYEQYF; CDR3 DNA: TGTGTCATTAACCCTGGGGGGGCAGGGAACTACGAGCAGTACTTC
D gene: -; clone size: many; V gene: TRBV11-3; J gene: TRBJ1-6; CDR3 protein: CASSLRTRGPDNSPLHF; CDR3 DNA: TGTGCCAGCAGCTTAAGGACAAGGGGACCAGATAATTCACCCCTCCACTTT
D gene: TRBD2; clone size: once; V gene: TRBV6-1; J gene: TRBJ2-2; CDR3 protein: CASSEVARFSSGNATGELFF; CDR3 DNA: TGTGCCAGCAGTGAAGTCGCAAGGTTTAGTAGCGGGAACGCTACCGGGGAGCTTTTTTTT
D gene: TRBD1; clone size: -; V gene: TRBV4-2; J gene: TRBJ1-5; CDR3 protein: CASSQRQGLGQSQHF; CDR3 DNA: TGTGCCAGCAGCCAGCGACAGGGACTTGGTCAGTCCCAGCACTTT
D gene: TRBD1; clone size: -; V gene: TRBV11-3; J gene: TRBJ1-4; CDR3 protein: CASNRTGQGLNEKLFF; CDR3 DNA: TGTGCAAGCAACCGAACAGGACAGGGCCTTAATGAAAAACTGTTTTTT
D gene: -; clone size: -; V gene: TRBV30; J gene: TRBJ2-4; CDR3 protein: CAWSVGNIQYF; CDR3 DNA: TGTGCCTGGAGTGTGGGGAACATTCAGTACTTC
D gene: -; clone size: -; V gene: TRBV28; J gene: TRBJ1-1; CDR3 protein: CASSLSSRRLSWRF; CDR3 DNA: TGTGCCAGCAGTTTGTCTTCGCGGCGTTTATCGTGGCGCTTC
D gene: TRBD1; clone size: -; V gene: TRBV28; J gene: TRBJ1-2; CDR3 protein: CANSSPGRGRNGYTF; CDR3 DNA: TGTGCCAACAGTTCCCCGGGAAGGGGGCGTAATGGCTACACCTTC
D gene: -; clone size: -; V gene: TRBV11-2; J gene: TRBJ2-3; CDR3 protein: CVSNKILLDTQYF; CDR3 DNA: TGTGTCAGCAACAAGATACTACTAGATACGCAGTATTTT
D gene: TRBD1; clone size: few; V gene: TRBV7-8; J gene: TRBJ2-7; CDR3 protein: CASSLAGQGAHEQYF; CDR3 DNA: TGTGCCAGCAGCTTAGCGGGACAGGGTGCCCACGAGCAGTACTTC
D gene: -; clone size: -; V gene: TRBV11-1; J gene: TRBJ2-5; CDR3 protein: CTSSLALMSGETQYF; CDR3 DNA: TGTACCAGCAGCTTAGCGCTAATGAGTGGAGAGACCCAGTACTTC
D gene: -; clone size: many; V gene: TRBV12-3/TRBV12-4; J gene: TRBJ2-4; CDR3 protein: CASSFTTIKNIQYF; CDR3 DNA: TGTGCCAGCAGTTTTACGACCATCAAAAACATTCAGTACTTC
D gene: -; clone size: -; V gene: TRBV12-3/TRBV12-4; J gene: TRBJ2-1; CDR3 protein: CAGQSCSSYNEQFF; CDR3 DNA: TGTGCCGGCCAGAGCTGTAGCTCCTACAATGAGCAGTTCTTC